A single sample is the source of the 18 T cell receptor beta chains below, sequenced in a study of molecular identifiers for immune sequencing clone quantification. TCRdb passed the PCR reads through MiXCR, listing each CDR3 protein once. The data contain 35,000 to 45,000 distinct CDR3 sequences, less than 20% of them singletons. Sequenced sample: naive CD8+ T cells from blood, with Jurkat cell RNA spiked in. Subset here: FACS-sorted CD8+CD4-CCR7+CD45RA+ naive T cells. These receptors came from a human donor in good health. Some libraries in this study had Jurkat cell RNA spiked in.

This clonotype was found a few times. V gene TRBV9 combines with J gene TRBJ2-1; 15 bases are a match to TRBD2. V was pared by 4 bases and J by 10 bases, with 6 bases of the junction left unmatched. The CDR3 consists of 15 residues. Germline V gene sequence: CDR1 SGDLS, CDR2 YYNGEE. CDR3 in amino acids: CASSSGTSGRREQFF. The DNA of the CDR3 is TGTGCCAGCAGCTCCGGGACTAGCGGGAGGAGGGAGCAGTTCTTC.

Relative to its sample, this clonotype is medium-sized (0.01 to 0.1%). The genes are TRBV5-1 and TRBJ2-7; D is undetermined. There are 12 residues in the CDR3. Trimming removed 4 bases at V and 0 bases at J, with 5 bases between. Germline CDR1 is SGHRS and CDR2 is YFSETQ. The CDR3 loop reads CASSPDSYEQYF. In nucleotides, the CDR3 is TGCGCCAGCAGCCCGGACTCCTACGAGCAGTACTTC.

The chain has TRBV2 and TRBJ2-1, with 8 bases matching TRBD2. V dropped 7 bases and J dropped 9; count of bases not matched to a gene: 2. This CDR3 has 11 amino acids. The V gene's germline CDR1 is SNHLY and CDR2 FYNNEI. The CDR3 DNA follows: TGTGCCAGCACTAGCGGGTTTGAGCAGTTCTTC. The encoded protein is CASTSGFEQFF.

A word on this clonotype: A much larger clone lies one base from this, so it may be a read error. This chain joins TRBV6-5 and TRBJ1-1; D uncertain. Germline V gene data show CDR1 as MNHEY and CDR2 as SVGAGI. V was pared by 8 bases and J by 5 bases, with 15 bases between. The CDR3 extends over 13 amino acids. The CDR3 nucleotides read TGTGCCAGCGGCCGCGGCACGAATACTGAAGCTTTCTTT. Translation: CASGRGTNTEAFF.

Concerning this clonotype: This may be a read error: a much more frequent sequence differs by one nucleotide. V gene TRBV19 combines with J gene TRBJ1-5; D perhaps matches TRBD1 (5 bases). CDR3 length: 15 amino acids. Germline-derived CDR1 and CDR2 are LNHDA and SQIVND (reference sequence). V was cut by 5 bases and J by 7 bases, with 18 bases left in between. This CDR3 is CASSAGRGLAQPQHF. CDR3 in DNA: TGTGCCAGTAGTGCGGGACGGGGACTCGCCCAGCCCCAGCATTTT.

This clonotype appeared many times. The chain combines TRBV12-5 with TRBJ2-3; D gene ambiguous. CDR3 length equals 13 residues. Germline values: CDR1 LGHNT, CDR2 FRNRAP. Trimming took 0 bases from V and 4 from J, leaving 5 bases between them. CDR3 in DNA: TGTGCTAGTGGTTTGGTAAACGCAGATACGCAGTATTTT. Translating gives CASGLVNADTQYF.

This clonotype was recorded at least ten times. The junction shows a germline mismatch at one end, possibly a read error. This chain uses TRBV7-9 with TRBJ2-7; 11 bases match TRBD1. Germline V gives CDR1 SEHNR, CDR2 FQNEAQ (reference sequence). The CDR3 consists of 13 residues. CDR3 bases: TGTGCCAGCAGCCAGACCCCGGACAGGGGGCGGACCTTC. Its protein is CASSQTPDRGRTF.

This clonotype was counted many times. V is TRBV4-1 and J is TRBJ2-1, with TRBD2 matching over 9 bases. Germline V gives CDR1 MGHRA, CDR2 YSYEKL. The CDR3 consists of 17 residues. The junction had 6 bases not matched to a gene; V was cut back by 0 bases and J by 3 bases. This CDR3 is CASSQDKASGIYNEQFF. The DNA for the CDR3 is TGCGCCAGCAGCCAAGACAAGGCTAGCGGGATCTACAATGAGCAGTTCTTC.

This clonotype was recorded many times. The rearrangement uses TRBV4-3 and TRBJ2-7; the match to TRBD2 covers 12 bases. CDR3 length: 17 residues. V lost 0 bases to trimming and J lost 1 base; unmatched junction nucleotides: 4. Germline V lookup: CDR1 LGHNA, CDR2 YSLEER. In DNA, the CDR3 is TGCGCCAGCAGCCAAGACTTGACTAGCGGGAGATCCTACGAGCAGTACTTC. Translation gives CASSQDLTSGRSYEQYF.

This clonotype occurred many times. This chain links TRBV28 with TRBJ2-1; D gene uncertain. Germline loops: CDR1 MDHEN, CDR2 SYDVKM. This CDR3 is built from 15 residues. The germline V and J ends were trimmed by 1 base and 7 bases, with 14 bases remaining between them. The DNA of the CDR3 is TGTGCCAGCAGTTTATTGGCCGGCGCAAGGAATGAGCAGTTCTTC. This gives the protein CASSLLAGARNEQFF.

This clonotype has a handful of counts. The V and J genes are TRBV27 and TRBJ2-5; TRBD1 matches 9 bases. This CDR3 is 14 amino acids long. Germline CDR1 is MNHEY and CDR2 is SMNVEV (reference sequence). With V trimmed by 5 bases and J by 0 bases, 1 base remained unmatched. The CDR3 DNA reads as TGTGCCAGCAGTGACAGGGGGTACCAAGAGACCCAGTACTTC. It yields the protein CASSDRGYQETQYF.

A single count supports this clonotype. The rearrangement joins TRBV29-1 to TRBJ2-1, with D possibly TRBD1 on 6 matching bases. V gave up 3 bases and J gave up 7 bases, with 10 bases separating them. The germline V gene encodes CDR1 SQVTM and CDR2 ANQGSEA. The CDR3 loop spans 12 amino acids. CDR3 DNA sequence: TGCAGCGTTGAGGACAGCCCGAATGAGCAGTTCTTC. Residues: CSVEDSPNEQFF.

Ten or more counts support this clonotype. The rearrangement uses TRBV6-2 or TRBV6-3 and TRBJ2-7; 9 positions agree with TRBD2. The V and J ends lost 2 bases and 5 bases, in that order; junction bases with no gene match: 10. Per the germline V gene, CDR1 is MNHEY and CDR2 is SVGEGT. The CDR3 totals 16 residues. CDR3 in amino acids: CASSYPGVAGAHEQYF. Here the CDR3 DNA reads TGTGCCAGCAGTTACCCCGGGGTAGCGGGAGCCCACGAGCAGTACTTC.

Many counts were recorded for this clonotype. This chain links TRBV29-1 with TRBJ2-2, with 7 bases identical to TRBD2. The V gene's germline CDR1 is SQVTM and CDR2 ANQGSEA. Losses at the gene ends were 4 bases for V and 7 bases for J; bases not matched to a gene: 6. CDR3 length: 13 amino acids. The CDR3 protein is CSVGGGGGGELFF. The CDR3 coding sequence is TGCAGCGTTGGGGGGGGTGGAGGCGGGGAGCTGTTTTTT.

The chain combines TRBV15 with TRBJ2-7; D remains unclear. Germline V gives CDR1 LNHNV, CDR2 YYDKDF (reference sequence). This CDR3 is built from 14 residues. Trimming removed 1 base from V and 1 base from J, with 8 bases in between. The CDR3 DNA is TGTGCCACCAGCAGAGGGGCCGCATCCTACGAGCAGTACTTC. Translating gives CATSRGAASYEQYF.

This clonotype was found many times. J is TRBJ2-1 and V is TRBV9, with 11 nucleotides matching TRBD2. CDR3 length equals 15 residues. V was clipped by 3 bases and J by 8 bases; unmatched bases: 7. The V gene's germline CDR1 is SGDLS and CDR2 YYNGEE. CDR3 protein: CASSDSGRARYEQFF. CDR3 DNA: TGTGCCAGCAGCGATAGCGGGAGGGCCAGGTATGAGCAGTTCTTC.

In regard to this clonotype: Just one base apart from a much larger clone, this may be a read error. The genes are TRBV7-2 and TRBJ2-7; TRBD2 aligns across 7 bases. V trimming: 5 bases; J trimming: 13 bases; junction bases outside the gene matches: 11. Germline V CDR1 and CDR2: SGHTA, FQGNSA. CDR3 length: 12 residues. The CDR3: CASSPGLVGAYF. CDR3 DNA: TGTGCCAGCAGCCCCGGACTAGTGGGAGCCTACTTC.

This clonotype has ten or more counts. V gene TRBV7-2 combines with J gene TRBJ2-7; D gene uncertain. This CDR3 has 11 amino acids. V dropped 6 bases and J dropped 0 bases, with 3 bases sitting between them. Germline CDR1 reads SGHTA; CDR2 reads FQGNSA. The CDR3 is CASSFSYEQYF. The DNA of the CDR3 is TGTGCCAGCAGTTTCTCCTACGAGCAGTACTTC.